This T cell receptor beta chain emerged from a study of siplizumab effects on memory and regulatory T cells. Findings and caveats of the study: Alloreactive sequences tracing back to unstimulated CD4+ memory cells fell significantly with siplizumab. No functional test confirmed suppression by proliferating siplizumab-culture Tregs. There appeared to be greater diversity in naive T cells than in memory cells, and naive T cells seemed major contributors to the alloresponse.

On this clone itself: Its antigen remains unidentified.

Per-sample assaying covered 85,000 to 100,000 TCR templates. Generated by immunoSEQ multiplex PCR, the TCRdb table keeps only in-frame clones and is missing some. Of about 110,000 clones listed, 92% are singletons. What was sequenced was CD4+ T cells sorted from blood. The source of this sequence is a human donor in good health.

CDR3 amino acids: CASGTAYGYTF. CDR3 in DNA: TGTGCCAGCGGGACGGCCTATGGCTACACCTTC. This rearrangement joins TRBV19 to TRBJ1-2; TRBD1 might be the D (5 bases). The CDR3 is made up of 11 amino acids. V lost 9 bases to trimming and J lost 4 bases, with 9 bases between them. Germline V gene lookup returns CDR1 LNHDA and CDR2 SQIVND (reference sequence).